What follows are 5 T cell receptor beta chains derived from one specimen sequenced in a study of spatial heterogeneity in lung cancer. Sample time point: sample taken at primary tumor resection. In each case, whole RNA from tumor, nontumor lung or frozen PBMC was sequenced unsorted. TCRdb independently ran MiXCR on the 5' RACE reads; one entry per CDR3 protein. The sample yields some 38,000 distinct CDR3 sequences, around 7.2% seen once. Sequenced material: PBMCs, taken at surgery. These receptors all stem from a male donor with early-stage non-small cell lung cancer.

With respect to this clonotype: This may come from a read error, since a much larger clone is one base off. Given the absence of the conserved phenylalanine or tryptophan at the CDR3 end, a read error is likely. The limits of the CDR3 on the DNA are not certain, so only TCRdb's listed CDR3 is given. The rearrangement joins TRBV5-6 to TRBJ2-5. The CDR3 is 11 amino acids long, termini counted. Germline V lookup: CDR1 SGHDT, CDR2 YYEEEE. CDR3 in amino acids: CASSLANMATL.

This clonotype is medium-sized (0.01 to 0.1%) in the sample. The chain combines TRBV3-1 with TRBJ2-3; D is uncertain. V was trimmed by 3 bases and J by 3 bases, leaving 4 bases between them. CDR3 length: 12 residues. Germline V CDR1 and CDR2: LGHDT, YNNKEL (reference sequence). The CDR3 reads CASSQATDTQYF. CDR3 sequence (DNA): TGTGCCAGCAGCCAGGCTACAGATACGCAGTATTTT.

This clonotype occurred a few times. The rearrangement uses TRBV28 and TRBJ2-7; 13 bases align to TRBD2. The CDR3 spans 22 residues. Trimming took 1 base from V and 2 from J; bases not matched to a gene: 20. In germline, CDR1 is MDHEN, CDR2 SYDVKM. Here the CDR3 reads CASSLFRGRGTSGTPGPYEQYV. The CDR3 nucleotides are TGTGCCAGCAGTTTATTTAGGGGGCGTGGGACTAGCGGGACCCCTGGGCCCTACGAGCAGTACGTC.

This clonotype was picked up many times. CDR3 bases: TGTGCCAGCAGTTTGGGGCGGAGGGAAGAGACCCAGTACTTC. This translates into CASSLGRREETQYF. The genes are TRBV12-3 or TRBV12-4 and TRBJ2-5; a weak D match, TRBD2 (6 bases). Trimming pared 3 bases from V and 3 bases from J, leaving 11 bases between. The CDR3 covers 14 residues.

J is TRBJ2-1 and V is TRBV18; a weak D match, TRBD2 (5 bases). Germline V CDR1 and CDR2: KGHSH, LQKENI. The V end lost 1 base, the J end lost 4 bases, and 11 bases lay between the germline ends. There are 15 residues in the CDR3. CDR3 DNA sequence: TGTGCCAGCTCACCACGAAGCGGCGAGTACAATGAGCAGTTCTTC. Translation: CASSPRSGEYNEQFF.